These 7 T cell receptor beta chains share one sample of origin, sequenced in a study of OX40 agonist ivuxolimab in advanced cancers. Profiling relied on immunoSEQ multiplex PCR, and the TCRdb table lists in-frame clones only, not all of them. This sample has 70,000 or so clones, with about 89% found just once. The starting material was CD4+ or CD8+ T cells sorted from blood, obtained in a trial of the OX40 agonist ivuxolimab. The receptors here all came from an adult with an advanced solid tumor such as melanoma, head and neck, liver or kidney cancer.

V gene TRBV27 combines with J gene TRBJ2-7; possible D gene TRBD2, 5 bases. The CDR3 runs 15 residues. Germline CDR1 is MNHEY and CDR2 is SMNVEV (reference sequence). Trimming took 0 bases from V and 2 from J, leaving 11 bases between them. In DNA, the CDR3 is TGTGCCAGCAGTTTATCCGGAGGAGCGACCTACGAGCAGTACTTC. It is translated as CASSLSGGATYEQYF.

This chain's CDR3 is CASSIGTAYEQYF. The CDR3 DNA follows: TGTGCCAGTAGTATCGGGACAGCATACGAGCAGTACTTC. This chain links TRBV19 with TRBJ2-7; 7 bases match TRBD1. The CDR3 extends over 13 amino acids. V was clipped by 3 bases and J by 4 bases; unmatched bases: 3. From germline, CDR1 is LNHDA and CDR2 SQIVND (reference sequence).

The chain employs TRBV11-2 and TRBJ2-2; D not resolved. This CDR3 comprises 14 residues. The germline CDR1 and CDR2 sequences are SGHAT and FQNNGV. Trimming removed 3 bases from V and 1 base from J, with 6 bases in between. The CDR3 spells CASSFEVNTGELFF. DNA of the CDR3: TGTGCCAGCAGCTTTGAAGTGAACACCGGGGAGCTGTTTTTT.

The genes are TRBV1 and TRBJ2-7; TRBD2, the table's D call, was not compared with the DNA. TRBV1 is given as a pseudogene. The CDR3 has 13 residues. The CDR3 is CTSSPRVTYEQYF. The CDR3, as DNA: TGCACCAGCAGCCCTCGGGTTACCTACGAGCAGTACTTC.

Notes on this clone: The sample contains more than one DNA sequence encoding this CDR3. The chain uses TRBV4-2 and TRBJ2-7, with TRBD2 matching over 7 bases. Germline assignment: CDR1 LGHNA and CDR2 YNFKEQ. The CDR3 is 16 amino acids. The junction had 9 bases not matched to a gene; V was cut back by 0 bases and J by 4 bases. CDR3 amino acids: CASSQDRAGESYEQYF. CDR3 bases: TGTGCCAGCAGCCAAGATCGCGCGGGAGAGTCGTACGAGCAGTACTTC.

The gene calls are TRBV7-2 and TRBJ2-1; weak D call: TRBD2 (6 bases). The germline CDR1 and CDR2 sequences are SGHTA and FQGNSA. The CDR3 runs to 16 residues. Trimming took off 5 bases at V and 6 bases at J, with 20 bases between the two ends. The CDR3 sequence: CASSPGRGMLVNEQFF. CDR3 DNA: TGTGCCAGCAGCCCAGGCCGCGGGATGCTGGTCAATGAGCAGTTCTTC.

The gene calls are TRBV28 and TRBJ1-1; TRBD1 matches 7 bases. V shed 7 bases, J shed 0 bases, and the junction held 5 bases outside the gene matches. The CDR3 sequence is 14 residues long. CDR1 and CDR2 (germline): MDHEN, SYDVKM. CDR3 sequence reads: CASTKGALNTEAFF. CDR3 bases: TGTGCCAGCACCAAGGGGGCTTTGAACACTGAAGCTTTCTTT.